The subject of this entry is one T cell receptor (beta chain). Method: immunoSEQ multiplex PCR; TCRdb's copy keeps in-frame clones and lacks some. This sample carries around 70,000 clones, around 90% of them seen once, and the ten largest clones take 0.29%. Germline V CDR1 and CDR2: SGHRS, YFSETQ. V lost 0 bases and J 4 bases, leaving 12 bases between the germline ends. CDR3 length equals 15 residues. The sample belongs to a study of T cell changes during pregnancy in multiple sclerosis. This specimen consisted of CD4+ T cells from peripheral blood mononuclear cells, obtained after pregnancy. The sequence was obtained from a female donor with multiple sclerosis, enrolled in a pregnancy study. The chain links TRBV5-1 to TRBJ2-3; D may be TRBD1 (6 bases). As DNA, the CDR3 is TGCGCCAGCAGCTTGGGGGGGCTCTCACCAGATACGCAGTATTTT. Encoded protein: CASSLGGLSPDTQYF.